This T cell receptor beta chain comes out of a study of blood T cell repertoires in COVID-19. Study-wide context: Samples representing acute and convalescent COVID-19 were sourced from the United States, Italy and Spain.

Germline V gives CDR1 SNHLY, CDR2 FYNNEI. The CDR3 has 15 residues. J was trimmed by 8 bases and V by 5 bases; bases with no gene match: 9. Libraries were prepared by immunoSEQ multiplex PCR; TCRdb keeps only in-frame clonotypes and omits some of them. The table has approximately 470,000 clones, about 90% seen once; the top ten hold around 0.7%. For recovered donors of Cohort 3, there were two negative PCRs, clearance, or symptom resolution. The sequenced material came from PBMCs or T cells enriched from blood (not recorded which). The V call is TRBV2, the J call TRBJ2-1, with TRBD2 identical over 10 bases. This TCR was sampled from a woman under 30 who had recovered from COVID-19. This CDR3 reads CASSRTAGGPDEQFF. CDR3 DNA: TGTGCCAGCAGTCGGACAGCGGGGGGGCCCGATGAGCAGTTCTTC.